Each of the 13 T cell receptor beta chains below was sequenced from the same sample in a study of response to subunit inactivated influenza vaccine. One entry per CDR3 protein results from TCRdb running MiXCR on the RT-PCR reads. The sample consists of about 800,000 distinct CDR3 sequences, 20% to 25% of them appearing once. The sequenced sample was PBMCs from blood, obtained around 5 days after vaccination. Source of these receptors: a man aged 50 to 60 who received an inactivated influenza vaccine.

J is TRBJ2-1 and V is TRBV7-2, with 9 bases identical to TRBD1. V shed 4 bases, J shed 3 bases, and the junction held 10 bases outside the gene matches. The germline CDR1 and CDR2 sequences are SGHTA and FQGNSA. The CDR3 covers 17 residues. Here the CDR3 DNA reads TGTGCCAGCAGCTCACGCAAGCAGGGACAGGGCTACAATGAGCAGTTCTTC. Its translation: CASSSRKQGQGYNEQFF.

This chain links TRBV20-1 with TRBJ2-3, with 8 bases fitting TRBD1. V was clipped by 7 bases and J by 4 bases; unmatched bases: 10. Germline V gene sequence: CDR1 DFQATT, CDR2 SNEGSKA (reference sequence). The CDR3 runs 14 residues. CDR3: CSGAVGTGSDTQYF. The CDR3 region has the DNA TGCAGTGGGGCCGTAGGGACAGGTTCAGATACGCAGTATTTT.

The chain employs TRBV2 and TRBJ2-3, with TRBD2 matching 9 bases. Per germline, CDR1 SNHLY and CDR2 FYNNEI. The CDR3 has 18 amino acids. V gave up 11 bases and J gave up 2 bases; unmatched junction bases: 20. The CDR3 protein is CALSLGAGGLPFTDTQYF. The CDR3 DNA reads as TGTGCCCTCAGCCTCGGGGCGGGGGGGCTCCCTTTCACAGATACGCAGTATTTT.

This clonotype occurred a few times. The chain has TRBV12-3 or TRBV12-4 and TRBJ1-2, with D possibly TRBD1 on 6 matching bases. The CDR3 has 13 amino acids. V lost 6 bases and J 6 bases, leaving 14 bases between the germline ends. DNA of the CDR3: TGTGCCAGCAGCCCTAGGGGGGATGATGGCTACACCTTC. It encodes CASSPRGDDGYTF.

This clonotype is labeled as medium-sized (0.01 to 0.1%). CDR3 loop: CSVPFSGNTIYF. The CDR3, as DNA: TGCAGTGTTCCTTTCTCTGGAAACACCATATATTTT. V is TRBV20-1 and J is TRBJ1-3, with no clear D. The V gene lost 7 bases and the J gene lost 0 bases, with 7 bases spanning the gap. Germline CDR1 DFQATT, CDR2 SNEGSKA (reference sequence). This CDR3 spans 12 amino acids.

The sample holds many counts of this clonotype. The chain is built from TRBV10-2 and TRBJ1-5, with D possibly being TRBD1 (6 bases). CDR1 and CDR2 from the germline V gene are WSHSY and SAAADI. This CDR3 comprises 15 residues. The V end was cut by 3 bases, the J end by 3 bases, with 12 bases between. The CDR3 loop reads CASSDEQGNNQPQHF. The CDR3 DNA follows: TGCGCCAGCAGTGATGAACAGGGAAACAATCAGCCCCAGCATTTT.

In its sample, this clonotype was seen a few times. The rearrangement joins TRBV28 to TRBJ2-2, with 8 bases identical to TRBD1. Trimming took 3 bases from V and 8 from J; bases not matched to a gene: 14. Germline V CDR1 and CDR2: MDHEN, SYDVKM. This CDR3 has 17 residues. The CDR3 DNA is TGTGCCAGCAGTTTCTCAGGGGGCTGGACTTGGTCTGGGGAGCTGTTTTTT. Its translation is CASSFSGGWTWSGELFF.

On this clonotype: Its ends do not fully match the called genes, so a read error is possible. This chain links TRBV12-3 or TRBV12-4 with TRBJ2-2; TRBD1 or TRBD2 may be the D gene (6 bases each). The CDR3 runs 15 residues. The CDR3 sequence is CACSLGGRATGELFF. The CDR3, as DNA: TGTGCCTGCAGTCTCGGGGGCAGGGCGACCGGGGAGCTGTTTTTT.

The J gene is TRBJ2-7, the V gene TRBV10-3; D unclear. CDR1 and CDR2 (germline): ENHRY, SYGVKD. The CDR3 loop spans 11 amino acids. V lost 6 bases and J 4 bases, leaving 7 bases between the germline ends. CDR3 loop: CAIRDEYEQYF. The DNA for the CDR3 is TGTGCCATCAGGGATGAGTACGAGCAGTACTTC.

V is TRBV30 and J is TRBJ2-5; possible D gene TRBD2, 5 bases. Trimming pared 4 bases from V and 5 bases from J, leaving 14 bases between. Germline CDR1 reads GTSNPN; CDR2 reads SVGIG (reference sequence). The CDR3 runs 13 residues. CDR3 in amino acids: CAWNHAGVETQYF. Here the CDR3 DNA reads TGTGCCTGGAATCACGCGGGCGTGGAGACCCAGTACTTC.

This sequence joins TRBV6-2 or TRBV6-3 and TRBJ2-5; weak D call: TRBD2 (6 bases). The germline gives CDR1 MNHEY, CDR2 SVGEGT. V was clipped by 6 bases and J by 2 bases, with 16 bases between them. The CDR3 loop spans 15 amino acids. CDR3 coding DNA: TGTGCCAGCAGCCGTGGGGGACTGGTGCAAGAGACCCAGTACTTC. Its translation: CASSRGGLVQETQYF.

The genes are TRBV5-1 and TRBJ2-1, with TRBD1 matching over 8 bases. The CDR3 contains 13 residues. Looked up from germline, CDR1 is SGHRS and CDR2 is YFSETQ. The V gene end was trimmed by 5 bases and the J gene end by 5 bases; junction bases not matched to a gene: 3. CDR3 loop: CASRGQGHNEQFF. CDR3 bases: TGCGCCAGCAGAGGACAGGGCCACAATGAGCAGTTCTTC.

This clonotype was seen a handful of times. The chain combines TRBV20-1 with TRBJ2-1; D possibly corresponds to TRBD2 (6 bases). This CDR3 is 14 amino acids long. Germline CDR1 DFQATT, CDR2 SNEGSKA (reference sequence). The V and J ends lost 4 bases and 7 bases respectively, with 17 bases between them. The CDR3 loop is CSATIGSAKNEQFF. CDR3 nucleotides: TGCAGTGCTACCATCGGGAGTGCGAAAAATGAGCAGTTCTTC.